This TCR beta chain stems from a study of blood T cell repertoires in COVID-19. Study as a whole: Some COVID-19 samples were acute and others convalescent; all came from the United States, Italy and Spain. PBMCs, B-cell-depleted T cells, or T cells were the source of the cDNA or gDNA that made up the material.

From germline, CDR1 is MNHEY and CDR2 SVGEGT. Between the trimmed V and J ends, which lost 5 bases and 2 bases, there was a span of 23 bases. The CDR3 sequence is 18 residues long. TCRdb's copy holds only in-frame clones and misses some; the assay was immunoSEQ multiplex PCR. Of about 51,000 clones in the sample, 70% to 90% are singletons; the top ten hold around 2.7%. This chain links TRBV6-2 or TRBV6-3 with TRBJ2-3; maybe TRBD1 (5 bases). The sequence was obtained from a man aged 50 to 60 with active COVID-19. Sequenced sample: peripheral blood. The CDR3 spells CASSTTGAGIRLTDTQYF. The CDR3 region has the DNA TGTGCCAGCAGTACCACTGGGGCAGGCATTCGACTCACAGATACGCAGTATTTT.